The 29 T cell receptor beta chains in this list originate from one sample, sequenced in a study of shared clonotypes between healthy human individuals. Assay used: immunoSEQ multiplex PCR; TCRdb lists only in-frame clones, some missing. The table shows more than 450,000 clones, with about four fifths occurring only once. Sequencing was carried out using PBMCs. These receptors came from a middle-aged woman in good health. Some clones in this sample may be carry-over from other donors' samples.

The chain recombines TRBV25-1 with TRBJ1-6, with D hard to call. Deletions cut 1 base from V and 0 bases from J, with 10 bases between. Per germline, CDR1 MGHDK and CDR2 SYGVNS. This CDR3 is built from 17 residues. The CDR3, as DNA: TGTGCCAGCAGTGAATTTATGGGGAGCTCCTATAATTCACCCCTCCACTTT. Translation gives CASSEFMGSSYNSPLHF.

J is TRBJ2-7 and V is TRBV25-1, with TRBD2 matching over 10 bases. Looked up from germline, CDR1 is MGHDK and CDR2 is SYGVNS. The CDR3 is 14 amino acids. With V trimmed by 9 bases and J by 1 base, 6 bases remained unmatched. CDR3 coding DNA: TGTGCCAGTACCGGGACTAGCGCATCCTACGAGCAGTACTTC. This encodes CASTGTSASYEQYF.

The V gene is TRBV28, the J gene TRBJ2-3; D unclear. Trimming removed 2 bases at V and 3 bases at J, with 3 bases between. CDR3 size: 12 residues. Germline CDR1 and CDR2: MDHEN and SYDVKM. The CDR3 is CASSLETDTQYF. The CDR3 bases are TGTGCCAGCAGTTTAGAGACAGATACGCAGTATTTT. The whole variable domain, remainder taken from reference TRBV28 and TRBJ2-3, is DVKVTQSSRYLVKRTGEKVFLECVQDMDHENMFWYRQDPGLGLRLIYFSYDVKMKEKGDIPEGYSVSREKKERFSLILESASTNQTSMYLCASSLETDTQYFGPGTRLTVL.

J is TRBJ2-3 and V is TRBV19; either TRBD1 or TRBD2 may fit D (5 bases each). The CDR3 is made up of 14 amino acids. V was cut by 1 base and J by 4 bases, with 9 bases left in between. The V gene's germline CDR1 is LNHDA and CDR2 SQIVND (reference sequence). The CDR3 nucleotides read TGTGCCAGTAGTATAGGGGGGAGCGCAGATACGCAGTATTTT. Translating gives CASSIGGSADTQYF.

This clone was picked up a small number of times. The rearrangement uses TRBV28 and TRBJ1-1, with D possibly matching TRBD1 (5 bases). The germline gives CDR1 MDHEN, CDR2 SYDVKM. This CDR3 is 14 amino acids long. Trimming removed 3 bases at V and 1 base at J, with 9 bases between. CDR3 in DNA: TGTGCCAGCAGTTTCCAGGGCCGGAACACTGAAGCTTTCTTT. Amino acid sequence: CASSFQGRNTEAFF.

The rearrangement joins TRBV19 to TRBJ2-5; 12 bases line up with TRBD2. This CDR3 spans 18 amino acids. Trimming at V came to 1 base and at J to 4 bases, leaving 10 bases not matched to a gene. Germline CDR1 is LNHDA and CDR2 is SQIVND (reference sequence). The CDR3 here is CASSIVGGLAGRTETQYF. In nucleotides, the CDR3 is TGTGCCAGTAGTATAGTCGGAGGACTAGCGGGAAGGACAGAGACCCAGTACTTC.

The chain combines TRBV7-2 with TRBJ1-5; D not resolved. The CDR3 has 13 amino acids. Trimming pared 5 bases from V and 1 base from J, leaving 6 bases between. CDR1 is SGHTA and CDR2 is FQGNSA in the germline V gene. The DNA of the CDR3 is TGTGCCAGCAGCCCGGACAGCAATCAGCCCCAGCATTTT. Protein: CASSPDSNQPQHF.

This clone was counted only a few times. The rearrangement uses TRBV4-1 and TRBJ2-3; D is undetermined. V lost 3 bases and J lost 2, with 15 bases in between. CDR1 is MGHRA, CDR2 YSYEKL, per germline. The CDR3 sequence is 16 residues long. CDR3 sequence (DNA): TGCGCCAGCAGCCATGGCGGACCTTTTGTCACAGATACGCAGTATTTT. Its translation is CASSHGGPFVTDTQYF.

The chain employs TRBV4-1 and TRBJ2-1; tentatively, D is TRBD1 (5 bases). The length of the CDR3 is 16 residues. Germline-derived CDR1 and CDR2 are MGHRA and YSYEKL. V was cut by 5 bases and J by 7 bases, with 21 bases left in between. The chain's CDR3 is CASSKQVVVSPNEQFF. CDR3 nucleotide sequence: TGCGCCAGCAGCAAACAGGTAGTCGTCTCCCCAAATGAGCAGTTCTTC.

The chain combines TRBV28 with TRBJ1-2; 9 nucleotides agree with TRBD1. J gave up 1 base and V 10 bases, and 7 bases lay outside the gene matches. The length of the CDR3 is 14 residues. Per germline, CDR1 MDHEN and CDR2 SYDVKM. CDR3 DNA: TGTGCCACCCGGTGGACAGGGGATAACTATGGCTACACCTTC. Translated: CATRWTGDNYGYTF.

CDR3 protein: CAWSAFGTEAFF. Written as DNA, the CDR3 is TGTGCCTGGAGTGCTTTCGGGACGGAAGCTTTCTTT. The J gene is TRBJ1-1, the V gene TRBV30; maybe TRBD1 (5 bases). The CDR3 has 12 amino acids. The V end lost 1 base, the J end lost 8 bases, and 11 bases lay between the germline ends. Germline V gives CDR1 GTSNPN, CDR2 SVGIG (reference sequence).

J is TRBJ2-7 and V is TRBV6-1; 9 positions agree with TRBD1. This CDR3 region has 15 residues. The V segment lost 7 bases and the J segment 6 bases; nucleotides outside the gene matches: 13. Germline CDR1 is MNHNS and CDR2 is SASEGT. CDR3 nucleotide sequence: TGTGCCAGCATGAGAAACCGGGACAGGGTAAGCGAGCAGTACTTC. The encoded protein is CASMRNRDRVSEQYF.

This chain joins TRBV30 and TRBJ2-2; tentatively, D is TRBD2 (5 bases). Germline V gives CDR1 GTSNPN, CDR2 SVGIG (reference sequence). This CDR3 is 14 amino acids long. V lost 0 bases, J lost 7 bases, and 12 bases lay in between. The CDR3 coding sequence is TGTGCCTGGAGTGTTCTAGCAAGTAGCGGGGAGCTGTTTTTT. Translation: CAWSVLASSGELFF.

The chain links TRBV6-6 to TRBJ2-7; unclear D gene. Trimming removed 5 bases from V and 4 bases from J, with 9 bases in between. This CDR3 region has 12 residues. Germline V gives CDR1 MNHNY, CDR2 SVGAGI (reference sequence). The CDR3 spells CASSSRMYEQYF. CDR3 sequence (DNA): TGTGCCAGCAGTAGTCGGATGTACGAGCAGTACTTC.

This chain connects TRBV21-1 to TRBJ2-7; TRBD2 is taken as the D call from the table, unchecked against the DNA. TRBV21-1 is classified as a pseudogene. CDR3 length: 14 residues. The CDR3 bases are TGTGCCAGCAGCAATTTAGCGGGAGTTTTCGAGCAGTACTTC. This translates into CASSNLAGVFEQYF.

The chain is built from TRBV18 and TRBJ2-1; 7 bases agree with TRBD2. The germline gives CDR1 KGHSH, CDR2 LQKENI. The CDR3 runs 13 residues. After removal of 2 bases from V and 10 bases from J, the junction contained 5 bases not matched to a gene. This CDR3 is CASSPGSGVEQFF. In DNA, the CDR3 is TGTGCCAGCTCACCAGGGAGCGGGGTAGAGCAGTTCTTC.

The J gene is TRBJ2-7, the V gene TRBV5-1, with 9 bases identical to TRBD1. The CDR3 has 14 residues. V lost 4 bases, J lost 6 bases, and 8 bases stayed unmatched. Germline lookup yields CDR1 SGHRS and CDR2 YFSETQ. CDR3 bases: TGCGCCAGCAGCGAGCCGGGGACAGGGACCGAGCAGTACTTC. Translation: CASSEPGTGTEQYF.

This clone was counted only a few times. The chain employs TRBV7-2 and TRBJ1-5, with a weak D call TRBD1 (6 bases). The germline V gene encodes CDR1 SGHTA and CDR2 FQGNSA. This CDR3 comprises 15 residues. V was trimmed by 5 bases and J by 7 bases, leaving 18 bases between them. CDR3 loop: CASSLGQSFRQPQHF. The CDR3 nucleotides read TGTGCCAGCAGCCTCGGACAGTCCTTTCGGCAGCCCCAGCATTTT.

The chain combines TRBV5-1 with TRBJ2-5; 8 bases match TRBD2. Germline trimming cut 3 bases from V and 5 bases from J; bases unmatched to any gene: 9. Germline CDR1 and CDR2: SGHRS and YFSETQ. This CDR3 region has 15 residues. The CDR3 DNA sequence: TGCGCCAGCAGCTCCGGGACTAGAGAACCGGAGACCCAGTACTTC. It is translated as CASSSGTREPETQYF. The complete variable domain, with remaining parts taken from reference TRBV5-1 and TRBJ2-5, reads KAGVTQTPRYLIKTRGQQVTLSCSPISGHRSVSWYQQTPGQGLQFLFEYFSETQRNKGNFPGRFSGRQFSNSRSEMNVSTLELGDSALYLCASSSGTREPETQYFGPGTRLLVL.

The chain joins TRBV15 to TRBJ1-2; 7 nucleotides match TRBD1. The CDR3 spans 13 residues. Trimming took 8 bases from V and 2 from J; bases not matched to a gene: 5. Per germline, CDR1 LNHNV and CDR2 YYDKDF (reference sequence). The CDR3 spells CATATGANYGYTF. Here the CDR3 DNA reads TGTGCCACCGCTACAGGGGCGAACTATGGCTACACCTTC.

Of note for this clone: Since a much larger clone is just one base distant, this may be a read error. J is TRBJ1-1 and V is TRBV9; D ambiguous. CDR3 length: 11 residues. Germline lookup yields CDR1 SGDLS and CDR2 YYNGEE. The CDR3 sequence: CASSRDTEAFF. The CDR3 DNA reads TGCGCCAGCAGCCGTGACACTGAAGCTTTCTTT.

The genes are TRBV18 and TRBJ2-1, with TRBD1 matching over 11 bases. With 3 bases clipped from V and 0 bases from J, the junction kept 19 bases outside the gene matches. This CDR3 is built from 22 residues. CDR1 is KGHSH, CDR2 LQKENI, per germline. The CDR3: CASSPMSGTGGFRYYSYNEQFF. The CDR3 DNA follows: TGTGCCAGCTCACCGATGTCCGGGACAGGGGGTTTTCGTTACTACTCCTACAATGAGCAGTTCTTC.

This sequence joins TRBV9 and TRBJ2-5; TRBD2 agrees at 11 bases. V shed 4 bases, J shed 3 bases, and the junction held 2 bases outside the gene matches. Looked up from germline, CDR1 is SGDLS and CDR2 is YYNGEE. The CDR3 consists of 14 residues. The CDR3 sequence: CASSLSGGEETQYF. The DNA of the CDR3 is TGTGCCAGCAGCCTTAGCGGGGGGGAAGAGACCCAGTACTTC.

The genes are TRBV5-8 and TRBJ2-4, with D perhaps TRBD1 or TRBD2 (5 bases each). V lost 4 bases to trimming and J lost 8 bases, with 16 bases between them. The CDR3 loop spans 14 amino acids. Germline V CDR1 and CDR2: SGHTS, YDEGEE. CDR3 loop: CASSHLRGVDIQYF. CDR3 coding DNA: TGTGCCAGCAGCCACCTCCGAGGGGTGGACATTCAGTACTTC.

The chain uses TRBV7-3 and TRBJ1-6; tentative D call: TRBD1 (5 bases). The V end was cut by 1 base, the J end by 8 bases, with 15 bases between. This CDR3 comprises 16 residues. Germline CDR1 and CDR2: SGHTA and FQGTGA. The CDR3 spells CASSLNPSGGDSPLHF. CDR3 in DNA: TGTGCCAGCAGCTTAAACCCCTCTGGGGGGGATTCACCCCTCCACTTT.

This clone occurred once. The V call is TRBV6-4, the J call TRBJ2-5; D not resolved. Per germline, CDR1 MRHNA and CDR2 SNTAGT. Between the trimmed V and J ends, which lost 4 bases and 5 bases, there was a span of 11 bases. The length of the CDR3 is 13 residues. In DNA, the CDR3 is TGTGCCAGCAGTGCTACCTGGACGGAGACCCAGTACTTC. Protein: CASSATWTETQYF.

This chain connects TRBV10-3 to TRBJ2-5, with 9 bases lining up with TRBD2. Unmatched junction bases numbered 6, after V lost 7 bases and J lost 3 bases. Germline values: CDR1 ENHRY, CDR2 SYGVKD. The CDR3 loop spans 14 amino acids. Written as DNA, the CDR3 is TGTGCCATCACCGAGGGGACTAGCAAAGAGACCCAGTACTTC. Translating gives CAITEGTSKETQYF.

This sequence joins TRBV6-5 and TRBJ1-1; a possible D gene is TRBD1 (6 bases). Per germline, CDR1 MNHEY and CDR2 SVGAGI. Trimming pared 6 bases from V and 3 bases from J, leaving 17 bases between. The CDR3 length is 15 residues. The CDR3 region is CASRIQPDSYTEAFF. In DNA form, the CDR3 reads TGTGCCAGCAGGATCCAACCGGACAGCTACACTGAAGCTTTCTTT.

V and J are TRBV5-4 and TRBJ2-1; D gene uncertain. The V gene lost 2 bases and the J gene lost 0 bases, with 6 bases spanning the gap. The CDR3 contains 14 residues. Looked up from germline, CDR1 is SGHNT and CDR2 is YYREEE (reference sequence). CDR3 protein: CASSFWGSYNEQFF. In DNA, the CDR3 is TGTGCCAGCAGCTTTTGGGGCTCCTACAATGAGCAGTTCTTC.